One sample yielded the 20 T cell receptor beta chains listed below, sequenced in a study of shared T cell receptors in the human thymus. Clones were sequenced by immunoSEQ multiplex PCR, and TCRdb holds only the in-frame ones, with some missing. Of roughly 560,000 clones listed, approximately 80% are singletons. The sample was also reused in another study, on human thymus T cells.

Material for sequencing was thymocytes. The receptor set was obtained from a boy under three years old with a congenital heart defect.

V usage is TRBV4-3 and J usage is TRBJ2-2; TRBD1 is a possible D gene (6 bases). The V end was cut by 1 base, the J end by 5 bases, with 14 bases between. This CDR3 is built from 16 residues. The V gene's germline CDR1 is LGHNA and CDR2 YSLEER. The CDR3 DNA follows: TGCGCCAGCAGCCAAGGGGGGCAGATACGAACCGGGGAGCTGTTTTTT. Translated: CASSQGGQIRTGELFF.

The sample holds a few counts of this clone. The rearrangement links TRBV30 to TRBJ1-4, with TRBD1 identical over 7 bases. The trim removed 5 bases at V and 1 base at J, leaving 4 bases unmatched. Germline CDR1 and CDR2: GTSNPN and SVGIG (reference sequence). The CDR3 runs 14 residues. The CDR3 DNA reads as TGTGCCTGGTGCGGGGACAGAACTAATGAAAAACTGTTTTTT. It encodes CAWCGDRTNEKLFF.

V gene TRBV5-4 combines with J gene TRBJ2-1, with 12 bases that match TRBD2. From germline, CDR1 is SGHNT and CDR2 YYREEE (reference sequence). The trim removed 1 base at V and 6 bases at J, leaving 2 bases unmatched. The CDR3 contains 15 residues. For the CDR3, the DNA is TGTGCCAGCAGCTTGCTAGCGGGAGGGAGCAATGAGCAGTTCTTC. Encoded protein: CASSLLAGGSNEQFF.

This sequence joins TRBV2 and TRBJ2-7; 8 bases align to TRBD1. Trimming cost V 0 bases and J 3 bases; bases outside gene matches: 10. CDR3 size: 17 residues. Germline assignment: CDR1 SNHLY and CDR2 FYNNEI. The CDR3 DNA sequence: TGTGCCAGCAGTGAAGCTGTCCCGGGACAGGCCTTCTACGAGCAGTACTTC. Protein product: CASSEAVPGQAFYEQYF.

V and J are TRBV5-3 and TRBJ2-5; the D is unclear. TRBV5-3 counts as an open reading frame of uncertain function. Deletions cut 0 bases from V and 1 base from J, with 7 bases between. The CDR3 is made up of 14 amino acids. CDR3 loop: CARSLGSIQETQYF. The CDR3 DNA sequence: TGTGCCAGAAGCTTGGGCAGTATCCAAGAGACCCAGTACTTC.

The chain links TRBV4-1 to TRBJ2-5; TRBD2 aligns across 7 bases. CDR1 is MGHRA and CDR2 is YSYEKL in the germline V gene. V was pared by 4 bases and J by 6 bases, with 5 bases of the junction left unmatched. CDR3 length equals 13 residues. The CDR3 region is CASSPGLGKTQYF. CDR3 coding DNA: TGCGCCAGCAGCCCCGGACTAGGAAAGACCCAGTACTTC.

This chain joins TRBV28 and TRBJ2-7; 10 positions agree with TRBD2. This CDR3 spans 15 amino acids. CDR1 is MDHEN and CDR2 is SYDVKM in the germline V gene. V shed 4 bases, J shed 7 bases, and the junction held 10 bases outside the gene matches. The CDR3 sequence is CASSSNSAGGGEQYF. The CDR3 DNA reads as TGTGCCAGCAGTTCTAATTCAGCGGGAGGGGGTGAGCAGTACTTC.

The J gene is TRBJ2-1, the V gene TRBV6-4; possible D gene TRBD2, 5 bases. The germline V gene encodes CDR1 MRHNA and CDR2 SNTAGT. The length of the CDR3 is 15 residues. V lost 2 bases, J lost 2 bases, and 10 bases lay in between. For the CDR3, the DNA is TGTGCCAGCAGTGACACCGAGGGTCCCTACAATGAGCAGTTCTTC. Its translation is CASSDTEGPYNEQFF.

The genes are TRBV4-3 and TRBJ2-7, with D perhaps matching TRBD2 (5 bases). Trimming took 2 bases from V and 3 from J, leaving 17 bases between them. CDR1 is LGHNA and CDR2 is YSLEER in the germline V gene. This CDR3 spans 16 amino acids. This CDR3 is CASSQSVKGALYEQYF. CDR3 DNA sequence: TGCGCCAGCAGCCAAAGTGTGAAGGGAGCACTCTACGAGCAGTACTTC.

This clone has more than one count but fewer than ten. The genes are TRBV5-1 and TRBJ1-2; D not resolved. CDR3 length: 15 residues. Germline V gene data show CDR1 as SGHRS and CDR2 as YFSETQ. The V end was cut by 0 bases, the J end by 6 bases, with 15 bases between. CDR3 DNA: TGCGCCAGCAGCTTGGCTCCCCTTAACTATCATGGCTACACCTTC. Residues: CASSLAPLNYHGYTF.

This chain uses TRBV19 with TRBJ2-1; 7 bases are shared with TRBD1. The CDR3 spans 16 residues. V trimming: 2 bases; J trimming: 3 bases; junction bases outside the gene matches: 7. Germline loops: CDR1 LNHDA, CDR2 SQIVND (reference sequence). The CDR3 spells CASSIPGQSYYNEQFF. CDR3 in DNA: TGTGCCAGTAGTATACCGGGACAGAGTTACTACAATGAGCAGTTCTTC.

This clone has just a few counts. The V gene is TRBV27, the J gene TRBJ1-5, with TRBD1 as a possible D gene (6 bases). Germline CDR1 reads MNHEY; CDR2 reads SMNVEV (reference sequence). V dropped 6 bases and J dropped 2 bases, with 14 bases sitting between them. The length of the CDR3 is 15 residues. CDR3 DNA sequence: TGTGCCAGCAGATCAGGGGCAGCGGGCAATCAGCCCCAGCATTTT. Residues: CASRSGAAGNQPQHF.

In nucleotides, the CDR3 is TGTGCCACCAGCAGAGCAGAGACACCTTACGAGCAGTACTTC. It translates to CATSRAETPYEQYF. The chain recombines TRBV15 with TRBJ2-7, with D unresolved. The CDR3 is 14 residues long. Germline values: CDR1 LNHNV, CDR2 YYDKDF (reference sequence). V dropped 1 base and J dropped 4 bases, with 11 bases sitting between them.

The chain uses TRBV2 and TRBJ2-7; a weak D match, TRBD2 (5 bases). The V gene's germline CDR1 is SNHLY and CDR2 FYNNEI. With 6 bases removed from V and 2 bases from J, the gap between germline ends came to 20 bases. The CDR3 is 16 residues long. DNA for the CDR3: TGTGCCAGCAGGGACTCGGGTTGGGCGTCCGCCTACGAGCAGTACTTC. Translating gives CASRDSGWASAYEQYF.

This rearrangement joins TRBV2 to TRBJ1-4; D is ambiguous. V lost 6 bases to trimming and J lost 0 bases, with 11 bases between them. The length of the CDR3 is 15 residues. Germline V gene data show CDR1 as SNHLY and CDR2 as FYNNEI. The chain's CDR3 is CASSQTSTTNEKLFF. The CDR3 nucleotides are TGTGCCAGCAGCCAAACAAGTACAACTAATGAAAAACTGTTTTTT.

The J gene is TRBJ2-3, the V gene TRBV4-2; 8 positions match TRBD2. The junction had 8 bases not matched to a gene; V was cut back by 3 bases and J by 0 bases. Germline V gene data show CDR1 as LGHNA and CDR2 as YNFKEQ. The CDR3 runs to 17 residues. The CDR3 region is CASSQARGLGSTDTQYF. As DNA, the CDR3 is TGTGCCAGCAGCCAGGCGCGGGGACTAGGGAGCACAGATACGCAGTATTTT.

This clone was recorded a few times. The rearrangement links TRBV14 to TRBJ1-1, with no clear D. Per the germline V gene, CDR1 is SGHDN and CDR2 is FVKESK. Trimming removed 4 bases at V and 6 bases at J, with 12 bases between. The CDR3 extends over 13 amino acids. The CDR3 DNA reads TGTGCCAGCAGCCTTATTAGCCTTGCTGAAGCTTTCTTT. Translating it yields CASSLISLAEAFF.

V and J are TRBV6-4 and TRBJ1-2; TRBD1 matches 7 bases. The CDR3 runs to 13 residues. Trimming at V came to 2 bases and at J to 8 bases, leaving 5 bases not matched to a gene. Per germline, CDR1 MRHNA and CDR2 SNTAGT. DNA for the CDR3: TGTGCCAGCAGTGACCGACAGGGAGGCGGCTACACCTTC. Translation: CASSDRQGGGYTF.

V is TRBV9 and J is TRBJ2-7; TRBD1 aligns across 7 bases. CDR3 length: 14 residues. Germline CDR1 and CDR2: SGDLS and YYNGEE. The V and J ends lost 3 bases and 0 bases, in that order; junction bases with no gene match: 3. Written as DNA, the CDR3 is TGTGCCAGCAGCGGGGACAGCAGCTCCTACGAGCAGTACTTC. It encodes CASSGDSSSYEQYF.

This chain's CDR3 is CASSLPLLGTGYEQYF. The CDR3 DNA reads TGTGCCAGCAGTTTACCCCTATTAGGGACAGGGTACGAGCAGTACTTC. The chain joins TRBV28 to TRBJ2-7, with 9 bases that match TRBD1. This CDR3 comprises 16 residues. V shed 2 bases and J 4 bases; nucleotides not matched to a gene: 9. Per the germline V gene, CDR1 is MDHEN and CDR2 is SYDVKM.